Presented here are 25 T cell receptor beta chains from one specimen sequenced in a study of blood T cells in healthy people across ages. A sample-barcoded 5' primer and a J-beta primer mix were used in a second PCR of roughly 6 to 11 cycles. One entry per CDR3 protein, called by TCRdb with MiXCR from the 5' RACE reads. The sample has around 400,000 distinct CDR3 sequences, roughly half seen once; the top ten hold 51%. The sample was blood. These receptors originate from a man aged 55 to 70 in good health.

On this clonotype: A much bigger clone sits one base away, suggesting this may be a read error. The gene calls are TRBV20-1 and TRBJ2-1; D may be TRBD1 (6 bases). TRBJ2-7 matches the DNA end more closely, so the J call is doubtful. Germline V gene lookup returns CDR1 DFQATT and CDR2 SNEGSKA (reference sequence). The CDR3 is 16 amino acids. CDR3 in DNA: TGCAGTGCTAGACGAGACAGACAGGTCCCTACCGACGAGCAGTACTTC. Translated: CSARRDRQVPTDEQYF.

The V and J genes are TRBV7-2 and TRBJ1-2; 7 positions match TRBD1. CDR1 and CDR2 from the germline V gene are SGHTA and FQGNSA. CDR3 length: 16 amino acids. After removal of 5 bases from V and 0 bases from J, the junction contained 9 bases not matched to a gene. The CDR3 spells CASSPRGQAANYGYTF. The CDR3 DNA is TGTGCCAGCAGCCCTCGCGGACAGGCAGCTAACTATGGCTACACCTTC.

This clonotype has just a few counts. The chain couples TRBV12-3 or TRBV12-4 to TRBJ2-4; D is possibly TRBD2 (6 bases). This CDR3 is 16 amino acids long. V was cut by 3 bases and J by 0 bases, with 12 bases left in between. CDR3 DNA: TGTGCCAGCAGTTTGGGGGGACGTCAAGCCAAAAACATTCAGTACTTC. Translated, it gives CASSLGGRQAKNIQYF.

This clonotype occurred a few times. The chain links TRBV20-1 to TRBJ2-3; a possible D gene is TRBD2 (6 bases). In germline, CDR1 is DFQATT, CDR2 SNEGSKA (reference sequence). Trimming cost V 6 bases and J 2 bases, with 12 bases left between them. This CDR3 comprises 13 residues. This CDR3 reads CSAITGVTDTQYF. Here the CDR3 DNA reads TGCAGTGCGATAACGGGGGTCACAGATACGCAGTATTTT.

This chain uses TRBV20-1 with TRBJ2-5, with 9 bases aligning to TRBD2. J lost 0 bases, V lost 3 bases, and 2 bases had no gene match. There are 14 residues in the CDR3. Germline V gene data show CDR1 as DFQATT and CDR2 as SNEGSKA (reference sequence). The CDR3 DNA reads TGCAGTGCTAGCGTAGCGGGGGACCAAGAGACCCAGTACTTC. Residues: CSASVAGDQETQYF.

This clonotype was recorded a few times. The rearrangement joins TRBV6-1 to TRBJ2-7, with no clear D. Looked up from germline, CDR1 is MNHNS and CDR2 is SASEGT. This CDR3 comprises 18 residues. Trimming left V 7 bases short and J 2 bases short, with 27 bases between. For the CDR3, the DNA is TGTGCCAGCAAAAACCCCTCCCGACCGCCCACGGCGACCTACGAGCAGTACTTC. The encoded protein is CASKNPSRPPTATYEQYF.

This clonotype appeared once. This chain uses TRBV7-8 with TRBJ2-4, with 7 bases identical to TRBD1. The J call is in doubt because the DNA end fits TRBJ2-7 better. The germline V gene has CDR1 SGHVS and CDR2 FQNEAQ. The CDR3 spans 15 residues. The CDR3 nucleotides read TGTGCCAGCAGCTCCGATCCCGGACAGGTCTACGAGCAGTACTTC. It yields the protein CASSSDPGQVYEQYF.

This clonotype was counted between two and nine times. The J gene is TRBJ2-5, the V gene TRBV7-2, with 7 bases fitting TRBD2. The J call may be mistaken, given a closer DNA end match to TRBJ2-7. Germline V gene data show CDR1 as SGHTA and CDR2 as FQGNSA. The CDR3 totals 15 residues. Here the CDR3 DNA reads TGTGCCAGCAGCCCAACGAGCGGGGCCCTCTACGAGCAGTACTTC. The encoded protein is CASSPTSGALYEQYF.

The genes are TRBV7-9 and TRBJ1-1; D unclear. With 3 bases removed from V and 11 bases from J, the gap between germline ends came to 10 bases. Germline V lookup: CDR1 SEHNR, CDR2 FQNEAQ (reference sequence). CDR3 length: 11 residues. The CDR3 DNA sequence: TGTGCCAGCAGCTTGGGCTACGGGGCTTTCTTT. This codes for CASSLGYGAFF.

The genes are TRBV11-2 and TRBJ2-7; a weak D match, TRBD1 (6 bases). Germline V CDR1 and CDR2: SGHAT, FQNNGV. With 2 bases removed from V and 1 base from J, the gap between germline ends came to 12 bases. The CDR3 extends over 15 amino acids. CDR3 in amino acids: CASSLNRAASYEQYF. The CDR3 coding sequence is TGTGCCAGCAGCTTAAACAGGGCGGCGTCCTACGAGCAGTACTTC.

This clonotype was counted only a few times. V gene TRBV12-3 or TRBV12-4 combines with J gene TRBJ1-5; D is uncertain. V was trimmed by 3 bases and J by 9 bases, leaving 15 bases between them. This CDR3 has 14 amino acids. DNA of the CDR3: TGTGCCAGCAGTTTTGGAGAGGTTCGGTGGCCCCAGCATTTT. Its protein product is CASSFGEVRWPQHF.

The rearrangement links TRBV5-1 to TRBJ2-1; 7 bases are shared with TRBD2. V dropped 4 bases and J dropped 2; count of bases not matched to a gene: 18. CDR1 is SGHRS, CDR2 YFSETQ, per germline. The CDR3 spans 19 residues. In DNA form, the CDR3 reads TGCGCCAGCAGCCCCCGCGGGAGTTCGACCATGATCACCTACAATGAGCAGTTCTTC. Encoded protein: CASSPRGSSTMITYNEQFF.

The V call is TRBV6-5, the J call TRBJ1-2, with D perhaps matching TRBD1 (5 bases). The CDR3 extends over 14 amino acids. Germline CDR1 MNHEY, CDR2 SVGAGI. The ends were cut back, 2 bases at V and 6 bases at J, with 13 bases in the middle. The CDR3 DNA reads TGTGCCAGCAGTTACCGATGGCAGGGCAATGGCTACACCTTC. Its translation: CASSYRWQGNGYTF.

The V and J genes are TRBV12-3 or TRBV12-4 and TRBJ2-1, with a tentative D call TRBD2 (7 bases). Near its end, the DNA agrees better with TRBJ2-7, so the J call may be wrong. The CDR3 length is 13 residues. In DNA, the CDR3 is TGTGCCAGCGGGAGAGGGGGGGACAATGAGCAGTACTTC. Translated: CASGRGGDNEQYF.

This clonotype has just a few counts. The chain joins TRBV18 to TRBJ2-7; 10 nucleotides match TRBD2. After removal of 2 bases from V and 2 bases from J, the junction contained 3 bases not matched to a gene. There are 15 residues in the CDR3. Germline assignment: CDR1 KGHSH and CDR2 LQKENI. The CDR3 loop is CASSPSTSGTYEQYF. CDR3 in DNA: TGTGCCAGCTCACCATCTACTAGCGGGACCTACGAGCAGTACTTC.

This clonotype was seen a handful of times. The J gene is TRBJ2-5, the V gene TRBV12-3 or TRBV12-4, with D possibly matching TRBD2 (7 bases). Trimming left V 3 bases short and J 4 bases short, with 15 bases between. There are 15 residues in the CDR3. This chain's CDR3 is CASSFGGAAGETQYF. CDR3 bases: TGTGCCAGCAGTTTTGGGGGGGCCGCAGGAGAGACCCAGTACTTC.

This clonotype was counted a few times. The rearrangement joins TRBV6-2 or TRBV6-3 to TRBJ2-7; D is uncertain. Germline V gene lookup returns CDR1 MNHEY and CDR2 SVGEGT. The CDR3 spans 13 residues. With 2 bases removed from V and 4 bases from J, the gap between germline ends came to 9 bases. CDR3 bases: TGTGCCAGCAGTTACCCGCCAGGATACGAGCAGTACTTC. Translation gives CASSYPPGYEQYF.

The chain employs TRBV28 and TRBJ1-1; D uncertain. The CDR3 consists of 14 residues. Germline assignment: CDR1 MDHEN and CDR2 SYDVKM. Deletions cut 8 bases from V and 0 bases from J, with 13 bases between. The CDR3 loop is CASASGSLNTEAFF. CDR3 sequence (DNA): TGTGCCAGCGCCTCCGGGAGCCTGAACACTGAAGCTTTCTTT.

The CDR3 loop reads CASSRSWGSNTEAFF. CDR3 DNA: TGCGCCAGCAGCCGTAGTTGGGGGTCGAACACTGAAGCTTTCTTT. The V gene is TRBV4-1, the J gene TRBJ1-1; D is possibly TRBD1 (5 bases). This CDR3 is built from 15 residues. The V and J ends lost 4 bases and 1 base respectively, with 13 bases between them. The germline V gene has CDR1 MGHRA and CDR2 YSYEKL.

The chain has TRBV20-1 and TRBJ2-4, with 9 bases identical to TRBD2. The trim removed 0 bases at V and 2 bases at J, leaving 8 bases unmatched. Germline V gene data show CDR1 as DFQATT and CDR2 as SNEGSKA (reference sequence). The CDR3 spans 17 residues. CDR3 residues: CSARDQEASGTKNIQYF. CDR3 DNA sequence: TGCAGTGCTAGAGATCAGGAGGCTAGCGGGACCAAAAACATTCAGTACTTC.

V and J are TRBV20-1 and TRBJ2-3, with D perhaps being TRBD1 or TRBD2 (5 bases each). Per germline, CDR1 DFQATT and CDR2 SNEGSKA (reference sequence). CDR3 size: 14 residues. Trimming took 2 bases from V and 0 from J, leaving 9 bases between them. The DNA for the CDR3 is TGCAGTGCTAGAAGGGACCTGAGCACAGATACGCAGTATTTT. Amino acids: CSARRDLSTDTQYF.

V and J are TRBV19 and TRBJ2-7; D is uncertain. CDR3 length equals 14 residues. V gave up 2 bases and J gave up 2 bases, with 10 bases separating them. CDR1 and CDR2 (germline): LNHDA, SQIVND (reference sequence). The CDR3 region is CASSISGYPYEQYF. The CDR3 region has the DNA TGTGCCAGTAGTATATCCGGGTATCCCTACGAGCAGTACTTC.

CDR3 nucleotides: TGTGCCAGCAGACGACAGCTGGGTCACATGAACACTGAAGCTTTCTTT. It translates to CASRRQLGHMNTEAFF. The rearrangement joins TRBV5-6 to TRBJ1-1; tentative D call: TRBD1 (5 bases). The V gene's germline CDR1 is SGHDT and CDR2 YYEEEE. Trimming cost V 5 bases and J 0 bases, with 17 bases left between them. The CDR3 has 16 residues.

J is TRBJ2-1 and V is TRBV29-1; the D is unclear. Germline V gene data show CDR1 as SQVTM and CDR2 as ANQGSEA. The CDR3 loop spans 12 amino acids. Trimming took 7 bases from V and 6 from J, leaving 13 bases between them. Written as DNA, the CDR3 is TGCAGCGGGTCGAAGGGTGGCAATGAGCAGTTCTTC. It codes for CSGSKGGNEQFF.

The gene calls are TRBV30 and TRBJ1-4; D remains ambiguous. Germline V CDR1 and CDR2: GTSNPN, SVGIG (reference sequence). The CDR3 length is 15 residues. The V end was cut by 2 bases, the J end by 4 bases, with 14 bases between. As DNA, the CDR3 is TGTGCCTGGAGTCCCATTGTGGGGAATAATGAAAAACTGTTTTTT. Its translation: CAWSPIVGNNEKLFF.